A single sample is the source of the 15 T cell receptor beta chains below, sequenced in a study of cytomegalovirus exposure and HLA in healthy donors. Only in-frame clones appear in the TCRdb table, and some are missing; sequencing was by immunoSEQ multiplex PCR. The profile shows a few hundred thousand clones, 65% to 90% of them singletons. Sequenced material: PBMCs. These receptors were taken from a woman under 30 in good health and CMV-seronegative.

V and J are TRBV7-6 and TRBJ2-1; 10 bases match TRBD2. The CDR3 consists of 17 residues. Germline V gene data show CDR1 as SGHVS and CDR2 as FNYEAQ. The V segment lost 0 bases and the J segment 13 bases; nucleotides outside the gene matches: 15. This chain's CDR3 is CASSLAGAGGRSRGQFF. Written as DNA, the CDR3 is TGTGCCAGCAGCTTAGCGGGAGCGGGAGGGCGCAGCCGGGGACAGTTCTTC.

The V gene is TRBV7-3, the J gene TRBJ1-3; a possible D gene is TRBD1 (6 bases). There are 14 residues in the CDR3. Per germline, CDR1 SGHTA and CDR2 FQGTGA. Trimming left V 5 bases short and J 3 bases short, with 11 bases between. CDR3 in DNA: TGTGCCAGCAGCGTAAACAGGGATGGAAACACCATATATTTT. It is translated as CASSVNRDGNTIYF.

CDR3 in DNA: TGTGCCAGCAGCGTAGGCGTGTGGACTGAAGCTTTCTTT. This encodes CASSVGVWTEAFF. This chain joins TRBV9 and TRBJ1-1; D is undetermined. The germline gives CDR1 SGDLS, CDR2 YYNGEE. Trimming stripped 0 bases from V and 5 bases from J, with 8 bases between. CDR3 length: 13 residues.

The genes are TRBV19 and TRBJ2-7, with 9 bases that match TRBD1. The CDR3 is 15 residues long. J lost 2 bases, V lost 5 bases, and 7 bases had no gene match. Germline values: CDR1 LNHDA, CDR2 SQIVND (reference sequence). The CDR3 reads CASSLPGQGAYEQYF. Written as DNA, the CDR3 is TGTGCCAGTAGTTTGCCGGGACAGGGAGCCTACGAGCAGTACTTC.

This chain uses TRBV7-6 with TRBJ1-6; unclear D gene. Germline V gene lookup returns CDR1 SGHVS and CDR2 FNYEAQ. This CDR3 region has 15 residues. V shed 5 bases and J shed 5 bases, with 13 bases lying between them. The CDR3 sequence: CASSPQTIHNSPLHF. The CDR3 DNA sequence: TGTGCCAGCAGCCCACAGACTATCCATAATTCACCCCTCCACTTT.

The gene calls are TRBV6-6 and TRBJ2-3; D unclear. The CDR3 spans 15 residues. Deletions cut 2 bases from V and 0 bases from J, with 9 bases between. CDR1 MNHNY and CDR2 SVGAGI come from the germline V gene (reference sequence). The CDR3 region has the DNA TGTGCCAGCAGTTACGAGGTCGGGAGCACAGATACGCAGTATTTT. Residues: CASSYEVGSTDTQYF.

This clone was counted between two and nine times. The V and J genes are TRBV7-9 and TRBJ2-1, with 7 nucleotides matching TRBD1. Losses at the gene ends were 5 bases for V and 8 bases for J; bases not matched to a gene: 9. The CDR3 runs 14 residues. The germline V gene encodes CDR1 SEHNR and CDR2 FQNEAQ (reference sequence). Written as DNA, the CDR3 is TGTGCCAGCAGCATCCGACAGGGAACCCATGAGCAGTTCTTC. This sequence encodes CASSIRQGTHEQFF.

The chain carries TRBV10-2 and TRBJ2-3; 15 positions match TRBD2. Losses at the gene ends were 6 bases for V and 5 bases for J; bases not matched to a gene: 6. The CDR3 spans 16 residues. Looked up from germline, CDR1 is WSHSY and CDR2 is SAAADI. CDR3: CASRRTSGGAKDTQYF. In DNA, the CDR3 is TGCGCCAGCAGGAGGACTAGCGGGGGGGCCAAAGATACGCAGTATTTT.

This chain connects TRBV5-1 to TRBJ2-2; the match to TRBD2 covers 11 bases. Germline V gene data show CDR1 as SGHRS and CDR2 as YFSETQ. V shed 0 bases, J shed 5 bases, and the junction held 9 bases outside the gene matches. The CDR3 consists of 18 residues. The DNA of the CDR3 is TGCGCCAGCAGCTTGGAATCACTAGCGGGAGTCGGGACCGGGGAGCTGTTTTTT. Protein: CASSLESLAGVGTGELFF. Looking up the rest from reference TRBV5-1 and TRBJ2-2 gives the full variable domain: KAGVTQTPRYLIKTRGQQVTLSCSPISGHRSVSWYQQTPGQGLQFLFEYFSETQRNKGNFPGRFSGRQFSNSRSEMNVSTLELGDSALYLCASSLESLAGVGTGELFFGEGSRLTVL.

The chain has TRBV5-1 and TRBJ1-2, with TRBD1 matching 10 bases. This CDR3 spans 13 amino acids. CDR1 and CDR2 (germline): SGHRS, YFSETQ. V trimming: 4 bases; J trimming: 7 bases; junction bases outside the gene matches: 4. The CDR3 here is CASSVRTGGGYTF. The CDR3 nucleotides are TGCGCCAGCAGCGTACGGACAGGGGGTGGCTACACCTTC. Combining the CDR3 with reference TRBV5-1 and TRBJ1-2 gives the whole variable domain KAGVTQTPRYLIKTRGQQVTLSCSPISGHRSVSWYQQTPGQGLQFLFEYFSETQRNKGNFPGRFSGRQFSNSRSEMNVSTLELGDSALYLCASSVRTGGGYTFGSGTRLTVV.

This chain joins TRBV7-6 and TRBJ2-7, with 12 bases lining up with TRBD2. V lost 5 bases to trimming and J lost 3 bases; unmatched junction nucleotides: 5. From germline, CDR1 is SGHVS and CDR2 FNYEAQ. The CDR3 loop spans 15 amino acids. The CDR3 sequence is CASSPSGRALYEQYF. DNA for the CDR3: TGTGCCAGCAGCCCTAGCGGGAGGGCCCTCTACGAGCAGTACTTC.

In its sample, this clone was seen once. This chain connects TRBV6-5 to TRBJ1-1; 10 bases fit TRBD1. CDR3 length: 14 amino acids. Trimming took 5 bases from V and 5 from J; bases not matched to a gene: 5. Looked up from germline, CDR1 is MNHEY and CDR2 is SVGAGI. The CDR3 sequence is CASSPGQGKTEAFF. CDR3 sequence (DNA): TGTGCCAGCAGTCCGGGACAGGGGAAAACTGAAGCTTTCTTT.

The genes are TRBV28 and TRBJ2-1; TRBD1 aligns across 8 bases. The V segment lost 8 bases and the J segment 6 bases; nucleotides outside the gene matches: 12. The germline V gene encodes CDR1 MDHEN and CDR2 SYDVKM. This CDR3 is 15 amino acids long. CDR3 bases: TGTGCCAGCGAATCCCCGGGACAGGCGGCCAATGAGCAGTTCTTC. The encoded protein is CASESPGQAANEQFF. Supplemented by reference TRBV28 and TRBJ2-1, the full variable domain reads DVKVTQSSRYLVKRTGEKVFLECVQDMDHENMFWYRQDPGLGLRLIYFSYDVKMKEKGDIPEGYSVSREKKERFSLILESASTNQTSMYLCASESPGQAANEQFFGPGTRLTVL.

The chain employs TRBV4-3 and TRBJ2-3; D may be TRBD2 (6 bases). The germline V and J ends were trimmed by 4 bases and 3 bases, with 20 bases remaining between them. The germline V gene encodes CDR1 LGHNA and CDR2 YSLEER. The CDR3 totals 17 residues. CDR3 DNA sequence: TGCGCCAGCAGCCTTTCCGCGCTCCGGGACTCGACAGATACGCAGTATTTT. Protein product: CASSLSALRDSTDTQYF.

The V call is TRBV2, the J call TRBJ1-1; D gene uncertain. This CDR3 spans 14 amino acids. Trimming took 8 bases from V and 2 from J, leaving 15 bases between them. Germline values: CDR1 SNHLY, CDR2 FYNNEI. The CDR3 loop is CASVPTFINTEAFF. The CDR3, as DNA: TGTGCCAGCGTACCAACTTTTATTAACACTGAAGCTTTCTTT. Variable domain in full (rest from reference TRBV2 and TRBJ1-1): EPEVTQTPSHQVTQMGQEVILRCVPISNHLYFYWYRQILGQKVEFLVSFYNNEISEKSEIFDDQFSVERPDGSNFTLKIRSTKLEDSAMYFCASVPTFINTEAFFGQGTRLTVV.